Sequencing of this T cell receptor beta chain was carried out in a study of T cell responses to AZD1222 COVID-19 vaccine (dated by TCRdb to about 2021). Regarding the study in general: AZD1222 recipients with second doses at about 4 weeks or about 12 weeks were pooled, because spike-specific TCR depth and breadth did not differ between schedules. Trial participants were enrolled by age into subgroups of 18-55, 56-69 and 70-plus years, and about 150, 27 and 61 TCR-sequenced participants, respectively, were included in these subgroups. TCR sequencing was performed for roughly 250 trial participants, of whom about 200 were given two doses of AZD1222 and roughly 25 were given two doses of MenACWY control vaccine.

The CDR1 and CDR2 encoded by the germline V gene (reference sequence) are LNHDA and SQIVND. From its cysteine to its phenylalanine, the CDR3 spans 14 amino acids. The sequence is cut down to CDR3 DNA, 42 bases in frame from base 1. The junction carries 9 bases between V and J, which are trimmed by 3 bases and 1 base respectively. What the work shows at the level of the full study, not this receptor alone: The vaccine-associated CD4 TCRs covered the entire spike protein, and the dominant responses fell in regions 160-218 and 743-854. Conclusions about previously exposed vaccinees were limited because only six or seven AZD1222 recipients were SARS-CoV-2 seropositive at baseline. A significant rise in spike-specific TCR breadth and depth was observed after two AZD1222 doses relative to day 0 and relative to MenACWY recipients. In the small 56-69-year group, the increase in depth fell short of significance, most likely because of low power. Because no samples from the day 14 peak response were available, repertoires could be characterized only after the peak T cell response. Participants were mostly white British and included more females than males, and it was suggested by the authors that clonal diversity may have been underestimated. Reportedly, almost half of the unique spike-specific TCRs recognized epitopes lying outside the regions that are mutated in the B.1.351 and B.1.1.7 variants.

At least ten counts were recorded for this clone. Its antigen has not been determined. No qualities accompany the bases; no much larger clone lies one base away. The CDR3 regions of human TCRbeta chains were analyzed by immunosequencing. The paper's processing steps were these. TCRs in the repertoires were matched against a reference library of SARS-CoV-2-specific TCRs that had been generated with the MIRA antigen-specificity platform. Breadth was defined as the fraction of unique TCRs that were SARS-CoV-2-associated, and depth was defined as the fraction of total T cells that were SARS-CoV-2-associated. Using the MIRA data, every spike-specific TCR was mapped to the spike region that the TCR reacted to and assigned to either a CD4 or a CD8 class. Log10-transformed breadth and depth values were compared by one-way ANOVA with Sidak's multiple comparisons tests. TCRdb limited this immuneACCESS table to in-frame rearrangements with V and J called. A share of clones is missing; checked studies link under half to unresolved V genes, and the rest is unexplained. The DNA was the basis for D and trimming; V, J and clone size are from that table. This sample holds some 120,000 clones; roughly 87% were observed only once. The ten most abundant clones make up 7.5% of the sample.

In light of the paper, this sample's time point label describes: baseline before first vaccination. Samples from vaccinated people were obtained from the UK trials COV001 and COV002, which included a single-blind randomized controlled phase 2/3 trial of AZD1222 (ChAdOx1 nCoV-19) in healthy adults. Trial participant PBMC samples were collected at day 0 and day 28 after the second dose for TCRbeta chain sequencing. The receptor was isolated from an adult in good health. This chain joins TRBV19 to TRBJ1-1; the D gene is not confidently resolved. The sequencing used peripheral blood, collected on day 0 of AZD1222 vaccination. In nucleotides, the sequence is TGTGCCAGTAGTATTAGGCGGGCGAACACTGAAGCTTTCTTT. Its protein reads: CASSIRRANTEAFF.